This entry describes one T cell receptor (beta chain). TCRdb's table, derived via immunoSEQ multiplex PCR, lists solely in-frame clones and lacks some. There are fewer than 300,000 clones in the sample; around 85% occur only once, and approximately 5% lies in the top ten. These data belong to a study of blood T cell repertoires in COVID-19. The sample consisted of peripheral blood. This TCR was sampled from a man aged 50 to 60 with active or convalescent COVID-19.

The DNA of the CDR3 is TGTGCCAGCAGTTACTCAGGGACATCCGCTAACTATGGCTACACCTTC. Translated: CASSYSGTSANYGYTF. The chain is built from TRBV6-2 or TRBV6-3 and TRBJ1-2; D perhaps matches TRBD1 (6 bases). The CDR3 spans 16 residues. V lost 0 bases and J lost 0, with 11 bases in between. Germline CDR1 is MNHEY and CDR2 is SVGEGT.